This is a list of T cell receptor beta chains from one sample in a study of cytomegalovirus exposure and HLA in healthy donors. Clones were read by immunoSEQ multiplex PCR, and TCRdb kept only the in-frame ones, dropping some. The table lists about 300,000 clones, more than 80% of them singletons, with less than 4% in the top ten. The sequenced sample was PBMCs. The receptor source for this set is a man in his forties in good health and CMV-seropositive. Each CDR3 is given with its conserved first and last residue. Each record gives: V gene, D gene, J gene, clone size, CDR3 length, CDR3 protein, CDR3 DNA. A D gene is named only where the DNA matches it firmly. Clone size is stated in some rows and not others, as once, few, many or a class when expanded.

>TRBV13|NA|TRBJ1-5|once|14
CASSFGAGNQPQHF
TGTGCCAGCAGCTTTGGGGCCGGCAATCAGCCCCAGCATTTT
>TRBV2|TRBD2|TRBJ2-1|NA|15
CASSTRTSGYNEQFF
TGTGCCAGCAGTACCCGGACTAGCGGCTACAATGAGCAGTTCTTC
>TRBV10-3|TRBD1|TRBJ1-1|NA|16
CAISELTGVLNTEAFF
TGTGCCATCAGTGAATTAACAGGGGTGTTGAACACTGAAGCTTTCTTT
>TRBV6-1|NA|TRBJ2-5|NA|16
CASSEALAVIGETQYF
TGTGCCAGCAGTGAAGCTTTAGCGGTGATAGGGGAGACCCAGTACTTC
>TRBV29-1|TRBD2|TRBJ2-1|NA|14
CSVFPGTSGNEQFF
TGCAGCGTCTTCCCCGGGACTAGCGGGAATGAGCAGTTCTTC
>TRBV9|TRBD2|TRBJ2-1|NA|15
CASSVGLAGINEQFF
TGTGCCAGCAGCGTAGGACTAGCGGGGATCAATGAGCAGTTCTTC
>TRBV28|TRBD1|TRBJ1-5|NA|13
CASSPGGEQPQHF
TGTGCCAGCAGTCCAGGGGGAGAGCAGCCCCAGCATTTT
>TRBV28|NA|TRBJ1-2|once|12
CASSPGTQKRTF
TGTGCCAGCAGTCCCGGTACCCAAAAAAGAACCTTC
>TRBV27|TRBD2|TRBJ2-5|once|15
CASSMGLAGAETQYF
TGTGCCAGCAGTATGGGACTAGCGGGAGCGGAGACCCAGTACTTC
>TRBV4-1|NA|TRBJ1-6|NA|14
CASSQESGNSPLHF
TGCGCCAGCAGCCAAGAGTCTGGCAATTCACCCCTCCACTTT